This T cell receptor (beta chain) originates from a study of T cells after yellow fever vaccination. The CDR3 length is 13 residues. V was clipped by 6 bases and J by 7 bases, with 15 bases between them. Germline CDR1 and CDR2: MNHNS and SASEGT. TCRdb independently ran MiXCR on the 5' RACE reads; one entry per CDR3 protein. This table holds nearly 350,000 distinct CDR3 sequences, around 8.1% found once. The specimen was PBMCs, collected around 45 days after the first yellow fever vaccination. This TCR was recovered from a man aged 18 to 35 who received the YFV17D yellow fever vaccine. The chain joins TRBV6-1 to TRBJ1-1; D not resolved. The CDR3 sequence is CASSSDLRGEAFF. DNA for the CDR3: TGTGCCAGCAGCTCGGACCTCCGGGGTGAAGCTTTCTTT.